The rows below give T cell receptor beta chains drawn from one sample of a study of response to subunit inactivated influenza vaccine. TCRdb passed the RT-PCR reads through MiXCR, listing each CDR3 protein once. The sample includes about half a million distinct CDR3 sequences, 25% of them seen just once. Source: CD4+ T cells sorted from PBMCs, taken around 5 days after vaccination. The receptors were gathered from a man in his forties or fifties who received an inactivated influenza vaccine. Each CDR3 is given with its conserved first and last residue. D genes are given only for firm matches. The size of a clone is reported for some rows only, either as once, few or many, or as a class for expanded clones.

cdr3_length	v_call	d_call	clone_size	j_call	cdr3_aa	cdr3_nt
14	TRBV4-1	-	-	TRBJ2-7	CASSQDAGSGEQYF	TGCGCCAGCAGCCAAGATGCAGGGTCCGGCGAGCAGTACTTC
11	TRBV10-3	-	-	TRBJ2-5	CAISAKETQYF	TGTGCCATCAGTGCCAAAGAGACCCAGTACTTC
16	TRBV18	TRBD1	-	TRBJ2-2	CASSRGQGPNTGELFF	TGTGCCAGCTCACGAGGACAGGGGCCTAACACCGGGGAGCTGTTTTTT
13	TRBV14	-	-	TRBJ2-7	CASSPARVSEQYF	TGTGCCAGCAGCCCAGCCAGGGTAAGCGAGCAGTACTTC
12	TRBV28	-	few	TRBJ2-1	CASSGNYNEQFF	TGTGCCAGCAGTGGAAACTACAATGAGCAGTTCTTC
13	TRBV12-3/TRBV12-4	-	many	TRBJ1-2	CASSFRANYGYTF	TGTGCCAGCAGTTTCCGGGCTAACTATGGCTACACCTTC
12	TRBV4-2	-	many	TRBJ2-5	CASSQGSETQYF	TGTGCCAGCAGCCAAGGATCCGAGACCCAGTACTTC
13	TRBV5-1	-	-	TRBJ2-1	CASSSTSYNEQFF	TGCGCCAGCAGTAGTACGTCCTACAATGAGCAGTTCTTC
14	TRBV6-5	-	-	TRBJ1-1	CASSSTRKNTEAFF	TGTGCCAGCAGTTCCACCCGGAAGAACACTGAAGCTTTCTTT
12	TRBV20-1	-	-	TRBJ2-3	CSASLGADTQYF	TGCAGTGCCAGTCTCGGCGCAGATACGCAGTATTTT
15	TRBV27	-	few	TRBJ2-7	CASSLVGGDSYEQYF	TGTGCCAGCAGTTTAGTGGGCGGGGACTCCTACGAGCAGTACTTC
13	TRBV11-2	-	-	TRBJ1-2	CASSRNTDYGYTF	TGTGCCAGCAGCCGAAACACTGACTATGGCTACACCTTC
17	TRBV5-1	-	few	TRBJ2-3	CASSSHRGGRSTDTQYF	TGCGCCAGCAGCTCTCACCGGGGCGGCAGGAGCACAGATACGCAGTATTTT
16	TRBV4-2	TRBD2	-	TRBJ2-5	CASSQATSGGDETQYF	TGTGCCAGCAGCCAAGCTACTAGCGGGGGGGACGAGACCCAGTACTTC
19	TRBV18	TRBD1	once	TRBJ2-6	CASSPTDRGQTSGANVLTF	TGTGCCAGCTCACCAACGGACAGGGGTCAAACCTCTGGGGCCAACGTCCTGACTTTC
14	TRBV5-1	-	-	TRBJ1-1	CASSFNVQNTEAFF	TGCGCCAGCAGCTTTAATGTACAGAACACTGAAGCTTTCTTT
13	TRBV10-1	TRBD1	-	TRBJ1-5	CASSAQGIQPQHF	TGCGCCAGCAGTGCACAGGGGATCCAGCCCCAGCATTTT
16	TRBV20-1	TRBD2	few	TRBJ2-2	CSARASGRANTGELFF	TGCAGTGCTAGGGCGAGCGGGAGGGCCAATACCGGGGAGCTGTTTTTT
14	TRBV6-1	-	few	TRBJ2-2	CASSLGRLTGELFF	TGTGCCAGCAGCCTTGGGCGGCTTACCGGGGAGCTGTTTTTT
12	TRBV29-1	-	few	TRBJ2-7	CSIRTVTYEQYF	TGCAGCATAAGGACAGTTACCTACGAGCAGTACTTC
15	TRBV7-2	TRBD2	few	TRBJ2-5	CASSSQSSGGETQYF	TGTGCCAGCAGCTCCCAGTCAAGCGGGGGAGAGACCCAGTACTTC
14	TRBV12-3/TRBV12-4	-	few	TRBJ1-3	CASRDTISRNTIYF	TGTGCCAGCCGGGACACGATTAGCAGAAACACCATATATTTT
15	TRBV13	TRBD2	few	TRBJ2-7	CASSRPGLATNEQYF	TGTGCCAGCAGCCGACCGGGACTAGCGACAAACGAGCAGTACTTC
18	TRBV20-1	TRBD2	few	TRBJ2-1	CSASAVAGEVMSYNEQFF	TGCAGTGCTTCGGCGGTAGCGGGAGAGGTAATGTCCTACAATGAGCAGTTCTTC
17	TRBV10-3	TRBD2	few	TRBJ2-3	CAISEGTSGSHPDTQYF	TGTGCCATCAGTGAGGGGACTAGCGGGAGTCACCCAGATACGCAGTATTTT
17	TRBV20-1	TRBD2	few	TRBJ2-1	CSARDRRGLADYNEQFF	TGCAGTGCTAGAGATCGGAGAGGACTAGCGGATTACAATGAGCAGTTCTTC
17	TRBV7-9	TRBD2	-	TRBJ2-1	CASSPLRGGGSYNEQFF	TGTGCCAGCAGCCCGCTGCGGGGGGGGGGCTCCTACAATGAGCAGTTCTTC
15	TRBV18	-	-	TRBJ2-5	CASSPQAGTLETQYF	TGTGCCAGCTCCCCTCAAGCCGGGACCTTAGAGACCCAGTACTTC
15	TRBV11-2	-	-	TRBJ2-3	CASSLEPAPTDTQYF	TGTGCCAGCAGCTTAGAGCCTGCGCCCACAGATACGCAGTATTTT
17	TRBV7-8	TRBD1	-	TRBJ1-6	CASSLVWDRAYNSPLHF	TGTGCCAGCAGCTTAGTGTGGGACAGGGCTTATAATTCACCCCTCCACTTT
14	TRBV7-8	-	few	TRBJ2-7	CASSLGTTYYEQYF	TGTGCCAGCAGCTTAGGGACAACCTACTACGAGCAGTACTTC
12	TRBV3-1	-	-	TRBJ2-1	CASSQLKSEQFF	TGTGCCAGCAGCCAATTGAAGAGTGAGCAGTTCTTC
13	TRBV20-1	-	few	TRBJ2-1	CSAWTGGRIEQFF	TGCAGTGCATGGACTGGCGGGCGTATAGAGCAGTTCTTC
15	TRBV10-2	-	-	TRBJ1-2	CASSESRQGVGGYTF	TGCGCCAGCAGTGAGTCTAGGCAGGGTGTTGGTGGCTACACCTTC
11	TRBV30	-	few	TRBJ2-3	CAWSLPDTQYF	TGTGCCTGGAGTCTACCAGATACGCAGTATTTT
15	TRBV2	TRBD1	-	TRBJ2-5	CASSAARQGDETQYF	TGTGCCAGCAGCGCCGCCCGGCAGGGGGATGAGACCCAGTACTTC
13	TRBV6-2/TRBV6-3	-	few	TRBJ2-7	CASSAGIRGEQYF	TGTGCCAGCAGTGCCGGGATACGGGGGGAGCAGTACTTC
13	TRBV6-2/TRBV6-3	-	few	TRBJ1-1	CASSYPGRSEAFF	TGTGCCAGCAGTTACCCGGGGCGGAGTGAAGCTTTCTTT
13	TRBV5-4	-	few	TRBJ2-7	CASSLDSAYEQYF	TGTGCCAGCAGCTTGGACTCTGCCTACGAGCAGTACTTC
15	TRBV10-3	-	-	TRBJ2-1	CAISGGSGAYNEQFF	TGTGCCATCAGTGGAGGTAGCGGAGCATACAATGAGCAGTTCTTC
11	TRBV20-1	-	few	TRBJ1-1	CSAIANTEAFF	TGCAGTGCGATAGCGAACACTGAAGCTTTCTTT
16	TRBV7-2	-	-	TRBJ2-1	CASSLAGGISYNEQFF	TGTGCCAGCAGCTTAGCTGGAGGAATCTCCTACAATGAGCAGTTCTTC
13	TRBV12-3/TRBV12-4	-	few	TRBJ1-5	CASRTQNNQPQHF	TGTGCCAGCAGGACGCAGAACAATCAGCCCCAGCATTTT
16	TRBV6-2/TRBV6-3	-	-	TRBJ2-7	CASSTIPGLRSYEQYF	TGTGCCAGCAGTACCATACCGGGACTCCGTTCCTACGAGCAGTACTTC
13	TRBV28	-	many	TRBJ1-5	CASRTGSNQPQHF	TGTGCCAGCAGGACAGGTAGCAATCAGCCCCAGCATTTT
10	TRBV29-1	-	-	TRBJ2-2	CSAWAGELFF	TGCAGCGCCTGGGCCGGGGAGCTGTTTTTT
14	TRBV12-3/TRBV12-4	TRBD2	many	TRBJ2-7	CASSFSSGTYEQYF	TGTGCCAGCAGTTTCTCTAGCGGGACCTACGAGCAGTACTTC
16	TRBV12-3/TRBV12-4	-	-	TRBJ1-2	CASSLALGAGHYGYTF	TGTGCCAGCAGTTTAGCGCTTGGGGCAGGGCACTATGGCTACACCTTC
14	TRBV15	-	few	TRBJ2-2	CATSRDLSTGELFF	TGTGCCACCAGCAGAGACTTGAGCACCGGGGAGCTGTTTTTT
14	TRBV7-3	TRBD1	once	TRBJ2-7	CASSPGQGHYEQYF	TGTGCCAGCAGCCCGGGACAGGGACACTACGAGCAGTACTTC
12	TRBV3-1	-	-	TRBJ1-2	CASSLRAGNYTF	TGTGCCAGCAGCCTCCGGGCTGGGAACTACACCTTC
15	TRBV28	-	-	TRBJ2-7	CASSFGLGGSYEQYF	TGTGCCAGCAGTTTCGGGCTAGGGGGCTCCTACGAGCAGTACTTC
14	TRBV4-3	-	-	TRBJ1-2	CASSQDRALGGYTF	TGCGCCAGCAGCCAAGATAGGGCTCTGGGGGGCTACACCTTC
10	TRBV7-9	-	-	TRBJ1-1	CASGGDEAFF	TGTGCCAGCGGAGGGGATGAAGCTTTCTTT
15	TRBV12-3/TRBV12-4	TRBD2	many	TRBJ2-5	CASSLDSGGQETQYF	TGTGCCAGCAGTTTGGACTCCGGGGGGCAAGAGACCCAGTACTTC
15	TRBV7-9	-	few	TRBJ1-1	CASSLSWGSNTEAFF	TGTGCCAGCAGCTTATCTTGGGGTAGTAACACTGAAGCTTTCTTT
14	TRBV6-1	-	few	TRBJ2-3	CASSRQATLDTQYF	TGTGCCAGCAGTCGACAGGCGACTTTAGATACGCAGTATTTT